The present T cell receptor beta chain was sequenced within a study of vaccination effects on CD4 cells after COVID-19. Method: immunoSEQ multiplex PCR; TCRdb's copy keeps in-frame clones and lacks some. Here the sample spans tens of thousands of clones, about 80% being singletons. A remark on this clone: Its matching antigen is unknown.

ViraFEST used viral peptide pools to expand antigen-specific CD4+ T cells before sequencing. Culture proceeded for 9 to 11 days, and CD4+ T cells were then isolated. Vaccination of participants consisted of two doses of either the BNT162b2 or mRNA-1273 vaccine. Absence of prior SARS-CoV-2 infection characterized the vaccine recipients, who showed negative nucleocapsid antibodies. The source of this sequence is a human donor who received a COVID-19 vaccine. The material was CD4+ T cells from PBMCs cultured with HCoV-OC43 spike peptides, obtained after COVID-19 vaccination. Subset meaning: HCoV-OC43 spike overlapping peptide pool stimulation.

CDR3 sequence: CASSGQGRAVSGTQYF. Written as DNA, the CDR3 is TGCGCCAGCAGCGGACAGGGGCGAGCCGTTTCAGGGACCCAGTACTTC. The chain employs TRBV5-1 and TRBJ2-5; 9 bases agree with TRBD1. With V trimmed by 4 bases and J by 7 bases, 14 bases remained unmatched. The CDR3 sequence is 16 residues long. The V gene's germline CDR1 is SGHRS and CDR2 YFSETQ.